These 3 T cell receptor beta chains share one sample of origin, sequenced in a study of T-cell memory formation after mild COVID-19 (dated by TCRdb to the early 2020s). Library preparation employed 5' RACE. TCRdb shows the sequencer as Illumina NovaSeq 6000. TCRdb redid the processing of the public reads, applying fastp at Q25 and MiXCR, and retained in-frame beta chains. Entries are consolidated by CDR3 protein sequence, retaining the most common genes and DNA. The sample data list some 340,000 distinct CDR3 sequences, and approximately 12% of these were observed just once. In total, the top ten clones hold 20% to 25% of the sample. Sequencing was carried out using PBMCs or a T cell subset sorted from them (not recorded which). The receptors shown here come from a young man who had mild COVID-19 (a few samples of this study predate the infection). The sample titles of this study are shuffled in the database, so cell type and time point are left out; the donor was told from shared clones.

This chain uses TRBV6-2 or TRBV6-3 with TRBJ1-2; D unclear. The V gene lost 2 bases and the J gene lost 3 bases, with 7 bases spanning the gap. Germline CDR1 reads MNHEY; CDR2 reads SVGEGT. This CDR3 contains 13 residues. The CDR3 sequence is CASSYPADYGYTF. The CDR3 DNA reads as TGTGCCAGCAGTTACCCGGCGGACTATGGCTACACCTTC.

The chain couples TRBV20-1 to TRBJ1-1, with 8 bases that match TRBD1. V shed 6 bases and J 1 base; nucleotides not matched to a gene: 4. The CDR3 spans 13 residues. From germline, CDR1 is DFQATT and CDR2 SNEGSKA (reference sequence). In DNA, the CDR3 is TGCAGTGCCACGACAGGGGAGAACACTGAAGCTTTCTTT. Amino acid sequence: CSATTGENTEAFF.

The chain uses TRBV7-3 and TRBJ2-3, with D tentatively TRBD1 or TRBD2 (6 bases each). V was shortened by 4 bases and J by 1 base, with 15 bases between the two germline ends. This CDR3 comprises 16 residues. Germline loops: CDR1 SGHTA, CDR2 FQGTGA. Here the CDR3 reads CASSSTSGEGTDTQYF. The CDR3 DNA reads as TGTGCCAGCAGCTCTACCTCAGGGGAGGGCACAGATACGCAGTATTTT.